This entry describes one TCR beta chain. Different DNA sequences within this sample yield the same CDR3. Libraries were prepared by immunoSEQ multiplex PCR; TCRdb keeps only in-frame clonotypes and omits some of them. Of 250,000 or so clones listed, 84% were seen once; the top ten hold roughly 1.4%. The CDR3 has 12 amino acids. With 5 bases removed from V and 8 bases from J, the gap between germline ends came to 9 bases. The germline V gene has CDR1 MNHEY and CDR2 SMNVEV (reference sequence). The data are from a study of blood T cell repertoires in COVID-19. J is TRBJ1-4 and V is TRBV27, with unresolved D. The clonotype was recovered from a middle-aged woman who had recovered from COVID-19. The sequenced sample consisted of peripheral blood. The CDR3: CASSHGGEKLFF. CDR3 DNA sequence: TGTGCCAGCAGTCACGGCGGCGAAAAACTGTTTTTT.